The 20 T cell receptor beta chains below were found in one sample sequenced in a study of regulatory T cells in long-lasting Graves disease. iRepertoire HTBI primers and Arm-PCR of CDR3 regions built TCR beta libraries. TCRdb itself ran the multiplex PCR reads through MiXCR, one entry per CDR3 protein. Among 600,000 to 650,000 distinct CDR3 sequences listed, roughly 16% were seen once. Sample time point: newly diagnosed GD, antithyroid drugs for less than 3 months. Scientists built the TCR library using RNA that was extracted from PBMCs. These same records also appear under a second study, on T cells in Graves' hyperthyroidism and ophthalmopathy.

Material: peripheral blood mononuclear cells (PBMCs), obtained at new diagnosis, from a patient treated with antithyroid drugs. Receptor source: a woman in her 30s with Graves disease.

The rearrangement joins TRBV4-1 to TRBJ2-1, with 13 bases matching TRBD2. This CDR3 is 15 amino acids long. V was clipped by 4 bases and J by 9 bases; unmatched bases: 6. The germline V gene has CDR1 MGHRA and CDR2 YSYEKL. The CDR3 DNA is TGCGCCAGCAGCCCCGCCGGGACTAGCGGGATTGAGCAGTTCTTC. Its translation is CASSPAGTSGIEQFF.

The chain is built from TRBV5-1 and TRBJ2-5; D remains unclear. Germline lookup yields CDR1 SGHRS and CDR2 YFSETQ. Between the trimmed V and J ends, which lost 4 bases and 0 bases, there was a span of 16 bases. This CDR3 has 16 amino acids. CDR3 residues: CASSAGRSLYQETQYF. The CDR3 region has the DNA TGCGCCAGCAGCGCCGGACGGTCTTTATACCAAGAGACCCAGTACTTC.

This clonotype was picked up a small number of times. The chain combines TRBV30 with TRBJ1-5; 7 positions agree with TRBD1. V trimming: 5 bases; J trimming: 3 bases; junction bases outside the gene matches: 4. Germline loops: CDR1 GTSNPN, CDR2 SVGIG (reference sequence). This CDR3 is 13 amino acids long. CDR3 sequence reads: CAWADRDNQPQHF. CDR3 DNA sequence: TGTGCCTGGGCTGACAGGGACAATCAGCCCCAGCATTTT.

This clonotype turned up a few times. The J gene is TRBJ2-7, the V gene TRBV6-1; D gene ambiguous. CDR3 length equals 13 residues. From germline, CDR1 is MNHNS and CDR2 SASEGT. The V gene lost 5 bases and the J gene lost 2 bases, with 10 bases spanning the gap. CDR3 DNA: TGTGCCAGCAGTCGCACCCGGGCCTACGAGCAGTACTTC. It translates to CASSRTRAYEQYF.

This clonotype was seen repeatedly, ten times or more. The chain recombines TRBV2 with TRBJ2-2, with 7 bases lining up with TRBD2. Trimming cost V 7 bases and J 5 bases; bases outside gene matches: 13. The CDR3 runs to 16 residues. Germline V gene lookup returns CDR1 SNHLY and CDR2 FYNNEI. This CDR3 reads CASNYRGGRQTGELFF. The CDR3 DNA sequence: TGTGCCAGCAATTATCGGGGCGGGAGACAGACCGGGGAGCTGTTTTTT.

This clonotype occurred many times. This chain uses TRBV19 with TRBJ1-5, with D perhaps TRBD1 (6 bases). This CDR3 is 12 amino acids long. Looked up from germline, CDR1 is LNHDA and CDR2 is SQIVND (reference sequence). Trimming left V 3 bases short and J 11 bases short, with 11 bases between. CDR3 nucleotides: TGTGCCAGTAGTATTGGGCCAGGGGCCCAGCATTTT. Protein: CASSIGPGAQHF. Together with reference TRBV19 and TRBJ1-5, the CDR3 gives the full variable domain: DGGITQSPKYLFRKEGQNVTLSCEQNLNHDAMYWYRQDPGQGLRLIYYSQIVNDFQKGDIAEGYSVSREKKESFPLTVTSAQKNPTAFYLCASSIGPGAQHFGDGTRLSIL.

This clonotype was seen at least ten times. The chain links TRBV5-1 to TRBJ2-1, with no clear D. Germline CDR1 SGHRS, CDR2 YFSETQ. There are 13 residues in the CDR3. Trimming shortened V by 1 base and J by 5 bases, and 7 bases separated the two germline ends. The CDR3 nucleotides read TGCGCCAGCAGCTTGCCGGGTAACAATGAGCAGTTCTTC. Its translation: CASSLPGNNEQFF.

This clonotype appeared a few times. This chain links TRBV11-3 with TRBJ2-1, with 7 bases identical to TRBD2. The CDR3 totals 17 residues. Germline V gene data show CDR1 as SGHNT and CDR2 as YENEEA. V was clipped by 5 bases and J by 7 bases; unmatched bases: 17. The CDR3 DNA reads TGTGCCAGCAGCCCGAGACCCCTGGGAGCGGGATCTAATGAGCAGTTCTTC. Amino acid sequence: CASSPRPLGAGSNEQFF.

In the case of this clonotype: A much larger clone lies a single base off, so this may be a read error. This chain joins TRBV10-3 and TRBJ2-5; D unclear. The CDR3 length is 12 residues. Germline assignment: CDR1 ENHRY and CDR2 SYGVKD. For the CDR3, the DNA is TGTGCCATCGCCGGCTACCAAGGGACCCAGTACTTC. Translation gives CAIAGYQGTQYF.

Many counts were recorded for this clonotype. The V gene is TRBV28, the J gene TRBJ2-7; 8 bases line up with TRBD2. Germline V gives CDR1 MDHEN, CDR2 SYDVKM. The CDR3 is made up of 14 amino acids. V gave up 5 bases and J gave up 5 bases; unmatched junction bases: 8. The CDR3 DNA is TGTGCCAGCAGTCAAGCCGGGGGGGGTCACGAGCAGTACTTC. Protein: CASSQAGGGHEQYF.

This clonotype was seen repeatedly, ten times or more. The chain joins TRBV6-1 to TRBJ2-5; no reliable D call. Looked up from germline, CDR1 is MNHNS and CDR2 is SASEGT. The CDR3 runs to 16 residues. Trimming removed 6 bases at V and 0 bases at J, with 17 bases between. DNA of the CDR3: TGTGCCAGCAGCCGCGATATAGGGTTGTACCAAGAGACCCAGTACTTC. The encoded protein is CASSRDIGLYQETQYF.

The rearrangement links TRBV3-1 to TRBJ2-7; the match to TRBD2 covers 7 bases. This CDR3 has 14 amino acids. CDR1 and CDR2 from the germline V gene are LGHDT and YNNKEL (reference sequence). The junction had 8 bases not matched to a gene; V was cut back by 4 bases and J by 5 bases. DNA for the CDR3: TGTGCCAGCAGCCGGACTAGTGGATTCCACGAGCAGTACTTC. This gives the protein CASSRTSGFHEQYF.

In its sample, this clonotype was seen many times. The chain is built from TRBV9 and TRBJ1-3; no firm D call. The germline V gene encodes CDR1 SGDLS and CDR2 YYNGEE. V was pared by 7 bases and J by 4 bases, with 9 bases between. The CDR3 is 12 residues long. Written as DNA, the CDR3 is TGTGCCAGCCGGGGAGACGGAAACACCATATATTTT. It codes for CASRGDGNTIYF.

There are many counts of this clonotype. CDR3 in amino acids: CASSPSGTQYF. CDR3 DNA: TGTGCCAGCAGCCCAAGTGGGACCCAGTACTTC. The rearrangement uses TRBV28 and TRBJ2-5; D remains ambiguous. The ends were cut back, 6 bases at V and 7 bases at J, with 9 bases in the middle. CDR1 is MDHEN and CDR2 is SYDVKM in the germline V gene. There are 11 residues in the CDR3.

This clonotype has only a few counts. V gene TRBV11-2 combines with J gene TRBJ2-1; D is unresolved. Between the trimmed V and J ends, which lost 1 base and 7 bases, there was a span of 8 bases. Germline loops: CDR1 SGHAT, CDR2 FQNNGV. This CDR3 contains 13 residues. CDR3 nucleotides: TGTGCCAGCAGCTTAGTAGGAGAGAATGAGCAGTTCTTC. Translation: CASSLVGENEQFF.

This clonotype was counted between two and nine times. The chain links TRBV3-1 to TRBJ2-7; 13 bases are a match to TRBD2. The germline CDR1 and CDR2 sequences are LGHDT and YNNKEL (reference sequence). The CDR3 has 14 amino acids. With 8 bases clipped from V and 7 bases from J, the junction kept 8 bases outside the gene matches. CDR3 region: CASGGLAGVSEQYF. CDR3 DNA sequence: TGTGCCAGCGGTGGACTAGCGGGAGTCTCGGAGCAGTACTTC.

This clonotype was seen more than once but under ten times. This rearrangement joins TRBV6-2 or TRBV6-3 to TRBJ1-6, with D perhaps matching TRBD1 (5 bases). The V and J ends lost 4 bases and 5 bases respectively, with 9 bases between them. This CDR3 spans 14 amino acids. Germline loops: CDR1 MNHEY, CDR2 SVGEGT. The chain's CDR3 is CASSFGDDNSPLHF. Written as DNA, the CDR3 is TGTGCCAGCAGTTTCGGGGACGATAATTCACCCCTCCACTTT.

This clonotype was detected ten times or more. This sequence joins TRBV6-2 or TRBV6-3 and TRBJ1-1; 7 bases align to TRBD1. The CDR3 length is 15 residues. The germline V gene has CDR1 MNHEY and CDR2 SVGEGT. The V gene end was trimmed by 2 bases and the J gene end by 6 bases; junction bases not matched to a gene: 9. CDR3 sequence reads: CASSYDLGGASEAFF. CDR3 nucleotide sequence: TGTGCCAGCAGTTACGATCTAGGGGGCGCCTCTGAAGCTTTCTTT.

This clonotype came up many times. The chain recombines TRBV2 with TRBJ2-1; tentatively, D is TRBD1 (5 bases). This CDR3 spans 15 amino acids. V gave up 8 bases and J gave up 5 bases, with 19 bases separating them. Germline lookup yields CDR1 SNHLY and CDR2 FYNNEI. This chain's CDR3 is CASLPTDGWDNEQFF. The CDR3 DNA is TGTGCCAGCCTCCCGACAGACGGATGGGACAATGAGCAGTTCTTC.

This clonotype was observed at least ten times. The chain couples TRBV28 to TRBJ2-1; D is unclear. Germline V CDR1 and CDR2: MDHEN, SYDVKM. Trimming took 2 bases from V and 1 from J, leaving 6 bases between them. This CDR3 is 14 amino acids long. CDR3: CASSLPVSYNEQFF. Here the CDR3 DNA reads TGTGCCAGCAGTTTACCAGTGTCCTACAATGAGCAGTTCTTC.